The 21 T cell receptor beta chains below come from one sample, sequenced in a study of PD-L1 blockade in urothelial cancer. The protocol was immunoSEQ multiplex PCR, while the TCRdb copy is restricted to in-frame clones and leaves out a portion. The top ten clones hold 0.97% of a sample with around 92,000 clones, around 90% of them seen once. Stated time point: pretreatment peripheral blood. Specimen: PBMCs, collected around atezolizumab (anti-PD-L1) treatment. The receptors were gathered from a woman of 80 years or more with urothelial cancer.

The V and J genes are TRBV7-9 and TRBJ1-5; D is unresolved. V lost 2 bases and J 1 base, leaving 3 bases between the germline ends. The CDR3 has 13 amino acids. Germline V CDR1 and CDR2: SEHNR, FQNEAQ (reference sequence). The CDR3 sequence is CASSLLSNQPQHF. The CDR3 coding sequence is TGTGCCAGCAGCTTACTGAGCAATCAGCCCCAGCATTTT.

This clone was picked up a small number of times. V gene TRBV9 combines with J gene TRBJ1-5; 7 bases map to TRBD1. Germline values: CDR1 SGDLS, CDR2 YYNGEE. V lost 3 bases, J lost 0 bases, and 3 bases stayed unmatched. CDR3 length: 15 residues. The CDR3 DNA sequence: TGTGCCAGCAGCGGGACAGGTTATAGCAATCAGCCCCAGCATTTT. Protein sequence: CASSGTGYSNQPQHF.

V usage is TRBV7-3 and J usage is TRBJ2-3, with a tentative D call TRBD2 (5 bases). V shed 5 bases and J shed 2 bases, with 14 bases lying between them. Germline CDR1 reads SGHTA; CDR2 reads FQGTGA. The length of the CDR3 is 15 residues. CDR3: CASSQADFSTDTQYF. The CDR3 DNA sequence: TGTGCCAGCAGCCAAGCGGACTTCTCCACAGATACGCAGTATTTT. Drawing the rest from reference TRBV7-3 and TRBJ2-3, the complete variable domain is GAGVSQTPSNKVTEKGKYVELRCDPISGHTALYWYRQSLGQGPEFLIYFQGTGAADDSGLPNDRFFAVRPEGSVSTLKIQRTERGDSAVYLCASSQADFSTDTQYFGPGTRLTVL.

This chain joins TRBV18 and TRBJ1-5, with TRBD1 matching 7 bases. The germline V gene encodes CDR1 KGHSH and CDR2 LQKENI. The CDR3 is made up of 14 amino acids. J lost 6 bases, V lost 6 bases, and 8 bases had no gene match. The CDR3: CASSEDRAGQPQHF. The CDR3 DNA reads as TGTGCCAGCTCCGAAGACAGGGCCGGTCAGCCCCAGCATTTT.

This clone has a handful of counts. The chain uses TRBV6-5 and TRBJ2-3; 9 nucleotides agree with TRBD2. Looked up from germline, CDR1 is MNHEY and CDR2 is SVGAGI. After removal of 6 bases from V and 1 base from J, the junction contained 2 bases not matched to a gene. CDR3 size: 14 residues. The DNA of the CDR3 is TGTGCCAGCAGGCGGACTAGCGGCACAGATACGCAGTATTTT. Translating it yields CASRRTSGTDTQYF.

The V and J genes are TRBV7-2 and TRBJ2-1, with D tentatively TRBD2 (5 bases). The CDR3 loop spans 13 amino acids. Trimming pared 1 base from V and 6 bases from J, leaving 7 bases between. Germline values: CDR1 SGHTA, CDR2 FQGNSA. CDR3: CASSLGLANEQFF. CDR3 nucleotide sequence: TGTGCCAGCAGCTTAGGGCTAGCCAATGAGCAGTTCTTC.

This chain connects TRBV23-1 to TRBJ1-1, with D unclear. TRBV23-1 is an ORF for which the function is uncertain. The CDR3 is made up of 14 amino acids. Trimming took 2 bases from V and 4 from J, leaving 11 bases between them. This CDR3 is CASSQVRVGTEAFF. DNA of the CDR3: TGCGCCAGCAGTCAAGTGCGGGTAGGCACTGAAGCTTTCTTT.

J is TRBJ2-7 and V is TRBV9, with 7 positions matching TRBD1. The V segment lost 3 bases and the J segment 1 base; nucleotides outside the gene matches: 1. Germline lookup yields CDR1 SGDLS and CDR2 YYNGEE. The CDR3 length is 13 residues. CDR3 sequence reads: CASSAGQSYEQYF. CDR3 nucleotides: TGTGCCAGCAGCGCGGGACAGTCCTACGAGCAGTACTTC.

J is TRBJ2-6 and V is TRBV28; no clear D. The CDR3 contains 14 residues. V was pared by 3 bases and J by 2 bases, with 5 bases between. From germline, CDR1 is MDHEN and CDR2 SYDVKM. The CDR3 is CASSLAAGANVLTF. Written as DNA, the CDR3 is TGTGCCAGCAGTTTGGCAGCTGGGGCCAACGTCCTGACTTTC.

This clone was seen more than once but under ten times. The chain couples TRBV28 to TRBJ2-2; 16 nucleotides align to TRBD2. Germline values: CDR1 MDHEN, CDR2 SYDVKM. This CDR3 region has 18 residues. V was clipped by 10 bases and J by 1 base; unmatched bases: 9. The CDR3, as DNA: TGTGCCATCCGACTGGGACTAGCGGGAGGGGTGAACACCGGGGAGCTGTTTTTT. It encodes CAIRLGLAGGVNTGELFF.

V gene TRBV19 combines with J gene TRBJ1-5; possible D gene TRBD1, 6 bases. V was trimmed by 4 bases and J by 3 bases, leaving 13 bases between them. From germline, CDR1 is LNHDA and CDR2 SQIVND (reference sequence). There are 15 residues in the CDR3. For the CDR3, the DNA is TGTGCCAGTAGTAGGGACGGGACATTCAATCAGCCCCAGCATTTT. Its translation: CASSRDGTFNQPQHF.

This chain connects TRBV5-1 to TRBJ2-1; TRBD2 matches 11 bases. V lost 1 base and J lost 6; bases outside the gene matches: 3. The CDR3 runs 15 residues. The germline CDR1 and CDR2 sequences are SGHRS and YFSETQ. The CDR3 DNA follows: TGCGCCAGCAGCTTGCCCGGGACTAGCGGCAATGAGCAGTTCTTC. It specifies CASSLPGTSGNEQFF.

The chain uses TRBV9 and TRBJ2-7; D is perhaps TRBD2 (6 bases). There are 16 residues in the CDR3. Trimming left V 3 bases short and J 7 bases short, with 23 bases between. CDR1 and CDR2 from the germline V gene are SGDLS and YYNGEE. The CDR3: CASSGGGGMPLTEQYF. In DNA, the CDR3 is TGTGCCAGCAGCGGTGGTGGGGGGATGCCGCTTACAGAGCAGTACTTC.

The chain is built from TRBV28 and TRBJ1-3; TRBD1 matches at 8 bases. V lost 3 bases, J lost 0 bases, and 7 bases stayed unmatched. Germline V lookup: CDR1 MDHEN, CDR2 SYDVKM. The length of the CDR3 is 17 residues. CDR3 nucleotide sequence: TGTGCCAGCAGTTTGAACACAGGGGGTTACTCTGGAAACACCATATATTTT. It codes for CASSLNTGGYSGNTIYF. Looking up the rest from reference TRBV28 and TRBJ1-3 gives the full variable domain: DVKVTQSSRYLVKRTGEKVFLECVQDMDHENMFWYRQDPGLGLRLIYFSYDVKMKEKGDIPEGYSVSREKKERFSLILESASTNQTSMYLCASSLNTGGYSGNTIYFGEGSWLTVV.

The genes are TRBV1 and TRBJ2-2; whether TRBD2, the table's D call, matches the DNA was not checked. TRBV1 is shown as a pseudogene. The CDR3 loop spans 18 amino acids. The CDR3 DNA reads as TGCACCAGCAGCCGATTGGACGGGAGAGGGCTTTACACCGGGGAGCTGTTTTTT. This codes for CTSSRLDGRGLYTGELFF.

In nucleotides, the CDR3 is TGTGCCAGCAGTGACCTAGCGGCTACTCAAGAGACCCAGTACTTC. Its protein is CASSDLAATQETQYF. This chain connects TRBV2 to TRBJ2-5; 7 bases are shared with TRBD2. The trim removed 3 bases at V and 2 bases at J, leaving 6 bases unmatched. In germline, CDR1 is SNHLY, CDR2 FYNNEI. The CDR3 is made up of 15 amino acids.

The chain combines TRBV27 with TRBJ1-1; the D gene is possibly TRBD1 (6 bases). The V and J ends lost 5 bases and 5 bases respectively, with 15 bases between them. The CDR3 consists of 14 residues. Germline loops: CDR1 MNHEY, CDR2 SMNVEV (reference sequence). The CDR3 here is CASSLQGKNTEAFF. CDR3 nucleotide sequence: TGTGCCAGCAGTCTACAGGGAAAGAATACTGAAGCTTTCTTT.

This rearrangement joins TRBV12-5 to TRBJ1-2, with 8 bases lining up with TRBD1. J gave up 5 bases and V 5 bases, and 10 bases lay outside the gene matches. Germline V gene lookup returns CDR1 LGHNT and CDR2 FRNRAP. The length of the CDR3 is 15 residues. CDR3 loop: CASGTGDRYQYGYTF. CDR3 nucleotides: TGTGCTAGTGGTACCGGGGACAGGTATCAGTATGGCTACACCTTC.

This clone was detected only once. The chain combines TRBV10-3 with TRBJ2-3; 14 bases align to TRBD2. Germline V gives CDR1 ENHRY, CDR2 SYGVKD. The CDR3 is 16 amino acids. Unmatched junction bases numbered 6, after V lost 0 bases and J lost 10 bases. The CDR3 here is CAISESGLAGDWAQYF. CDR3 DNA: TGTGCCATCAGTGAGTCGGGACTAGCGGGAGATTGGGCGCAGTATTTT.

V and J are TRBV28 and TRBJ2-2; the D gene is possibly TRBD2 (5 bases). Trimming took 6 bases from V and 5 from J, leaving 7 bases between them. CDR1 is MDHEN, CDR2 SYDVKM, per germline. The CDR3 loop spans 12 amino acids. The CDR3 here is CASRRVTGELFF. As DNA, the CDR3 is TGTGCCAGCAGGAGGGTAACCGGGGAGCTGTTTTTT.

The rearrangement joins TRBV6-5 to TRBJ1-5, with D possibly being TRBD1 (6 bases). The CDR3 is made up of 14 amino acids. CDR1 MNHEY and CDR2 SVGAGI come from the germline V gene. With 6 bases removed from V and 5 bases from J, the gap between germline ends came to 14 bases. The CDR3 DNA follows: TGTGCCAGCAGCCCCAGGGGTTTCGATCAGCCCCAGCATTTT. Translation gives CASSPRGFDQPQHF.